This T cell receptor (beta chain) was retrieved from a study of T cell changes during pregnancy in multiple sclerosis. Germline V CDR1 and CDR2: WNHNN, SYGVQD (reference sequence). With 8 bases removed from V and 8 bases from J, the gap between germline ends came to 12 bases. The CDR3 covers 11 residues. Here immunoSEQ multiplex PCR was the method, and the copy in TCRdb shows in-frame clones only, minus some. This sample has some 36,000 clones, with around 90% found just once. The chain employs TRBV10-1 and TRBJ1-2, with D possibly matching TRBD1 (6 bases). The sequence was collected from a female donor in good health, enrolled as a control in a pregnancy study. The material sequenced was CD4+ T cells from peripheral blood mononuclear cells, taken in the second trimester of pregnancy. The CDR3 DNA follows: TGCGCCAGCCGAAACAGGGACGGCTACACCTTC. Translating gives CASRNRDGYTF.